The 2 T cell receptor beta chains in this list originate from one sample, sequenced in a study of blood T cell repertoires in COVID-19. The protocol was immunoSEQ multiplex PCR, while the TCRdb copy is restricted to in-frame clones and leaves out a portion. This sample has fewer than 200,000 clones, with about 88% found just once. Sample: peripheral blood. These receptors were obtained from a man in his 60s with acute or convalescent COVID-19.

J is TRBJ2-1 and V is TRBV5-1; 8 nucleotides match TRBD1. The CDR3 contains 15 residues. Germline V lookup: CDR1 SGHRS, CDR2 YFSETQ. Losses at the gene ends were 0 bases for V and 5 bases for J; bases not matched to a gene: 4. The CDR3 DNA follows: TGCGCCAGCAGCTTGGAGAACAGGGGGGACAATGAGCAGTTCTTC. Protein: CASSLENRGDNEQFF.

This clone was seen a single time. This chain uses TRBV5-1 with TRBJ1-3; D is possibly TRBD1 (5 bases). Trimming cost V 0 bases and J 8 bases, with 12 bases left between them. Germline V lookup: CDR1 SGHRS, CDR2 YFSETQ. The CDR3 extends over 14 amino acids. CDR3 nucleotides: TGCGCCAGCAGCTTGGATCAGGGAGGGGACACCATATATTTT. Its translation: CASSLDQGGDTIYF. The full variable domain, in which reference TRBV5-1 and TRBJ1-3 provide the parts outside the CDR3, is KAGVTQTPRYLIKTRGQQVTLSCSPISGHRSVSWYQQTPGQGLQFLFEYFSETQRNKGNFPGRFSGRQFSNSRSEMNVSTLELGDSALYLCASSLDQGGDTIYFGEGSWLTVV.